This TCR beta chain was sequenced for a study of CDR3 diversity in severe acne. The CDR3 covers 14 residues. Germline loops: CDR1 SGHDN, CDR2 FVKESK. V dropped 6 bases and J dropped 4 bases, with 12 bases sitting between them. Concerning this clonotype: As the CDR3 is not closed by the conserved phenylalanine or tryptophan, this likely results from a read error.

TCRdb redid the calling of the PCR reads with MiXCR, one entry per CDR3 protein. The sample consists of about 90,000 distinct CDR3 sequences, about 50% of them appearing once. This chain uses TRBV14 with TRBJ2-2; D may be TRBD2 (6 bases). Sequenced: blood. This TCR derives from a male donor in good health, serving as a control. CDR3 in DNA: TGTGCCAGCAGTCGGGACTTTTTCACCGGGGAGCTGTTTTCT. Translating it yields CASSRDFFTGELFS.